The rows below give T cell receptor beta chains drawn from one sample of a study of high-grade serous ovarian cancer treatment subgroups. TCRdb's copy holds only in-frame clones and misses some; the assay was immunoSEQ multiplex PCR. The table has several thousand clones, over 60% seen once; the top ten hold approximately 4.8%. The sequencing sample was made of tumor tissue. The receptors stem from a human donor with high-grade serous ovarian cancer. The CDR3 runs from the conserved cysteine through the conserved F or W. The D gene is left open where the match is weak. The size entry is marked missing in some rows and otherwise reads once, few, many or a size class.

d_call: .; v_call: TRBV10-2; cdr3_length: 14; j_call: TRBJ1-1; clone_size: .; cdr3_aa: CASREEQRNTEAFF
d_call: .; v_call: TRBV7-6; cdr3_length: 14; j_call: TRBJ2-5; clone_size: once; cdr3_aa: CASSLGTTSETQYF
d_call: TRBD1; v_call: TRBV19; cdr3_length: 13; j_call: TRBJ1-2; clone_size: .; cdr3_aa: CASSPGQPKGYTF
d_call: TRBD2; v_call: TRBV5-6; cdr3_length: 17; j_call: TRBJ2-1; clone_size: few; cdr3_aa: CASSSRLAGIKYNEQFF
d_call: .; v_call: TRBV4-1; cdr3_length: 15; j_call: TRBJ2-7; clone_size: .; cdr3_aa: CASSQEKQGPYEQYF
d_call: .; v_call: TRBV6-6; cdr3_length: 14; j_call: TRBJ1-5; clone_size: few; cdr3_aa: CASSEDSLYQPQHF
d_call: TRBD1; v_call: TRBV18; cdr3_length: 14; j_call: TRBJ2-7; clone_size: .; cdr3_aa: CASSSDRAFLEQYF
d_call: TRBD1; v_call: TRBV7-2; cdr3_length: 16; j_call: TRBJ1-6; clone_size: .; cdr3_aa: CASSLLVNRGDSPLHF
d_call: .; v_call: TRBV18; cdr3_length: 12; j_call: TRBJ2-7; clone_size: .; cdr3_aa: CASSPRGYEQYF
d_call: .; v_call: TRBV5-6; cdr3_length: 13; j_call: TRBJ1-1; clone_size: few; cdr3_aa: CASSLQRYTEAFF
d_call: .; v_call: TRBV18; cdr3_length: 14; j_call: TRBJ1-4; clone_size: .; cdr3_aa: CASSPPWAGEKLFF
d_call: .; v_call: TRBV7-2; cdr3_length: 13; j_call: TRBJ1-1; clone_size: .; cdr3_aa: CASSSQMNTEAFF
d_call: TRBD2; v_call: TRBV13; cdr3_length: 15; j_call: TRBJ2-7; clone_size: .; cdr3_aa: CASSSSLAGFYEQYF
d_call: .; v_call: TRBV20-1; cdr3_length: 11; j_call: TRBJ1-4; clone_size: .; cdr3_aa: CSGAQNEKLFF
d_call: .; v_call: TRBV6-5; cdr3_length: 15; j_call: TRBJ1-5; clone_size: .; cdr3_aa: CASSPRQGFYQPQHF
d_call: .; v_call: TRBV6-6; cdr3_length: 14; j_call: TRBJ1-5; clone_size: few; cdr3_aa: CASSYDLRNQPQHF
d_call: .; v_call: TRBV7-3; cdr3_length: 15; j_call: TRBJ2-2; clone_size: .; cdr3_aa: CASSLQQGGVGELFF
d_call: .; v_call: TRBV6-1; cdr3_length: 12; j_call: TRBJ1-4; clone_size: .; cdr3_aa: CASSHSNEKLFF
d_call: .; v_call: TRBV15; cdr3_length: 17; j_call: TRBJ2-1; clone_size: .; cdr3_aa: CATSTPRDFSRYNEQFF
d_call: TRBD2; v_call: TRBV4-2; cdr3_length: 18; j_call: TRBJ2-1; clone_size: .; cdr3_aa: CASSSNEKGGGFLGEQFF
d_call: TRBD2; v_call: TRBV4-2; cdr3_length: 20; j_call: TRBJ2-2; clone_size: .; cdr3_aa: CASSQDARGLAGGPTGELFF
d_call: .; v_call: TRBV2; cdr3_length: 15; j_call: TRBJ2-5; clone_size: .; cdr3_aa: CASSEYQGRLETQYF
d_call: .; v_call: TRBV9; cdr3_length: 15; j_call: TRBJ1-4; clone_size: .; cdr3_aa: CASSVGQATNEKLFF
d_call: TRBD1; v_call: TRBV18; cdr3_length: 15; j_call: TRBJ2-1; clone_size: .; cdr3_aa: CASSPWRDRVTEQFF
d_call: TRBD1; v_call: TRBV19; cdr3_length: 14; j_call: TRBJ2-4; clone_size: .; cdr3_aa: CASSPRTGSNIQYF
d_call: .; v_call: TRBV30; cdr3_length: 13; j_call: TRBJ1-2; clone_size: .; cdr3_aa: CAWSRTAAYGYTF
d_call: TRBD1; v_call: TRBV7-8; cdr3_length: 15; j_call: TRBJ1-5; clone_size: few; cdr3_aa: CASSSNRGRNQPQHF
d_call: .; v_call: TRBV10-3; cdr3_length: 15; j_call: TRBJ2-1; clone_size: .; cdr3_aa: CAISESAGEYNEQFF
d_call: .; v_call: TRBV5-6; cdr3_length: 16; j_call: TRBJ1-3; clone_size: .; cdr3_aa: CASSLGPASSGNTIYF
d_call: TRBD1; v_call: TRBV5-1; cdr3_length: 14; j_call: TRBJ1-2; clone_size: .; cdr3_aa: CASAITGTDYGYTF
d_call: TRBD1; v_call: TRBV7-3; cdr3_length: 13; j_call: TRBJ1-1; clone_size: .; cdr3_aa: CASSQQGATEAFF
d_call: .; v_call: TRBV6-6; cdr3_length: 15; j_call: TRBJ2-7; clone_size: once; cdr3_aa: CASRPGGQVVVEQYF
d_call: .; v_call: TRBV5-4; cdr3_length: 18; j_call: TRBJ2-3; clone_size: .; cdr3_aa: CASSFDGGGDRGTDTQYF
d_call: .; v_call: TRBV19; cdr3_length: 11; j_call: TRBJ2-1; clone_size: .; cdr3_aa: CATAAYNEQFF
d_call: TRBD2; v_call: TRBV10-2; cdr3_length: 18; j_call: TRBJ2-1; clone_size: .; cdr3_aa: CASRENPGLAQSYNEQFF
d_call: .; v_call: TRBV19; cdr3_length: 10; j_call: TRBJ1-5; clone_size: .; cdr3_aa: CASINQPQHF
d_call: .; v_call: TRBV5-1; cdr3_length: 16; j_call: TRBJ2-1; clone_size: .; cdr3_aa: CASSLVGGRGYNEQFF